One TCR beta chain is described in this entry. These data belong to a study of cytomegalovirus exposure and HLA in healthy donors. Primers: 60 Vbeta forward and 13 Jbeta reverse. Produced via immunoSEQ multiplex PCR; TCRdb's table is partial and in-frame only. The sample lists fewer than 300,000 clones, 80% seen once, with roughly 0.31% in the top ten. The clonotype was recovered from a girl aged 2 to 9 in good health and CMV-seronegative. The sequencing sample was made of PBMCs.

The DNA of the CDR3 is TGTGCCAGCAGCGTTGGGACTACAAGGCAAGAGACCCAGTACTTC. Translating gives CASSVGTTRQETQYF. The chain is built from TRBV9 and TRBJ2-5; 7 nucleotides match TRBD2. The germline CDR1 and CDR2 sequences are SGDLS and YYNGEE. The CDR3 extends over 15 amino acids. The V segment lost 2 bases and the J segment 2 bases; nucleotides outside the gene matches: 6.